This T cell receptor (beta chain) emerged from a study of shared clonotypes between healthy human individuals. General study points: A reduction in generation probabilities was seen for non-shared clonotypes relative to those shared by all four donors. Across subsets, estimated richness was generally greater for naive than for memory populations.

Comments on this clone: Its antigen is undetermined.

CDR1 and CDR2 from the germline V gene are KGHSH and LQKENI. V gave up 5 bases and J gave up 2 bases; unmatched junction bases: 5. CDR3 length: 15 amino acids. Cells designated naive CD8 were CD45RO-negative and were positively selected for CCR7, with terminally differentiated effector memory CD45RA+ cells excluded. Genomic DNA of every subset was divided equally among multiple immunoSEQ plates. Repertoires were generated with immunoSEQ multiplex PCR, while TCRdb's copy carries only in-frame clones and drops some. The sample carries approximately 2,000,000 clones, just under 95% recorded once. This receptor was identified in a man younger than 35 in good health. Some clones in this sample may be carry-over from other donors' samples. Sequenced sample: naive CD8+ T cells from PBMCs. V and J are TRBV18 and TRBJ2-3; 9 bases are a match to TRBD1. The CDR3 DNA sequence: TGTGCCAGCTCAAAAGACAGGGGGACCACAGATACGCAGTATTTT. Translation gives CASSKDRGTTDTQYF.